This T cell receptor beta chain derives from a study of T cell changes during pregnancy in multiple sclerosis. Assay: immunoSEQ multiplex PCR; the TCRdb copy retains only in-frame clones and omits some. The table lists under 80,000 clones, around 92% of them singletons, with approximately 2.2% in the top ten. Germline loops: CDR1 SEHNR, CDR2 FQNEAQ (reference sequence). The ends were cut back, 3 bases at V and 4 bases at J, with 9 bases in the middle. CDR3 size: 13 residues. The chain uses TRBV7-9 and TRBJ1-2; no clear D. The source material was peripheral blood, sampled before pregnancy. The clonotype originates from a female donor with multiple sclerosis, enrolled in a pregnancy study. CDR3 in amino acids: CASSFYSGYGYTF. For the CDR3, the DNA is TGTGCCAGCAGCTTTTACTCGGGCTATGGCTACACCTTC.